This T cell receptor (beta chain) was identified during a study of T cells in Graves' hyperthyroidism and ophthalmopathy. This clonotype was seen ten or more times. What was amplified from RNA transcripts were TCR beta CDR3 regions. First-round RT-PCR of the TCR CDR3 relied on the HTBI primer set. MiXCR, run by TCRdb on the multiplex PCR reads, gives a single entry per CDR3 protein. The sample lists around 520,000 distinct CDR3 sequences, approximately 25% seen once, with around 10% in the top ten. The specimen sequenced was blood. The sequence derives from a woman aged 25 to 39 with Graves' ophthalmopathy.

CDR3 DNA sequence: TGCAGTGCTGTACGACAGGGACGTGAGCAGTACTTC. Protein sequence: CSAVRQGREQYF. The chain has TRBV20-1 and TRBJ2-7; 7 positions agree with TRBD1. CDR1 DFQATT and CDR2 SNEGSKA come from the germline V gene (reference sequence). The J segment lost 7 bases and the V segment lost 5 bases, leaving 8 bases of the junction unmatched. The CDR3 length is 12 residues.